These 19 T cell receptor beta chains were sequenced from one sample in a study of shared clonotypes between healthy human individuals. Naive CD8 cells were CD45RO-negative, positively selected for CCR7, excluding terminally differentiated effector memory CD45RA+ cells. Only in-frame clones appear in the TCRdb table, and some are missing; sequencing was by immunoSEQ multiplex PCR. The repertoire consists of millions of clones, with roughly 94% occurring once and the leading ten covering 0.85% to 1.2%. The sequenced material came from naive CD8+ T cells sorted from blood. The receptors shown here come from a man between 18 and 29 years old in good health.

The rearrangement uses TRBV19 and TRBJ2-3; D unclear. Trimming shortened V by 6 bases and J by 0 bases, and 10 bases separated the two germline ends. This CDR3 has 14 amino acids. The germline gives CDR1 LNHDA, CDR2 SQIVND (reference sequence). Here the CDR3 DNA reads TGTGCCAGTAGACCGAGCTCAAGCACAGATACGCAGTATTTT. Amino acid sequence: CASRPSSSTDTQYF.

Regarding this clone: This sample also contains other DNA sequences that code for the same CDR3. The V call is TRBV28, the J call TRBJ2-7; 7 nucleotides match TRBD1. Germline CDR1 reads MDHEN; CDR2 reads SYDVKM. J was trimmed by 2 bases and V by 4 bases; bases with no gene match: 2. The CDR3 is 13 amino acids. The DNA for the CDR3 is TGTGCCAGCAGTTGGGACAGTGCCTACGAGCAGTACTTC. Its translation: CASSWDSAYEQYF.

This chain uses TRBV9 with TRBJ2-1; D not certain. The CDR3 is 15 residues long. Trimming left V 0 bases short and J 12 bases short, with 19 bases between. Germline V lookup: CDR1 SGDLS, CDR2 YYNGEE. The CDR3 coding sequence is TGTGCCAGCAGCGTAGCTAAAGACCCCTTGGGCGGGCAGTTCTTC. Protein: CASSVAKDPLGGQFF.

This chain links TRBV7-9 with TRBJ1-4; D gene uncertain. The germline V gene has CDR1 SEHNR and CDR2 FQNEAQ (reference sequence). The length of the CDR3 is 16 residues. Trimming pared 4 bases from V and 1 base from J, leaving 13 bases between. This CDR3 is CASSSSPSGTNEKLFF. CDR3 in DNA: TGTGCCAGCAGCTCGTCCCCTAGCGGAACTAATGAAAAACTGTTTTTT.

The chain links TRBV14 to TRBJ2-5; 8 bases agree with TRBD2. Germline lookup yields CDR1 SGHDN and CDR2 FVKESK. The CDR3 has 16 amino acids. Losses at the gene ends were 4 bases for V and 2 bases for J; bases not matched to a gene: 9. The CDR3 region is CASSLLGGVYQETQYF. The CDR3 coding sequence is TGTGCCAGCAGCCTGCTCGGGGGGGTTTATCAAGAGACCCAGTACTTC.

The chain recombines TRBV5-6 with TRBJ1-6; D call uncertain. V was cut by 2 bases and J by 5 bases, with 14 bases left in between. The CDR3 runs to 16 residues. Germline CDR1 SGHDT, CDR2 YYEEEE. In DNA, the CDR3 is TGTGCCAGCAGCTTCGGCGAGGTTTCTAATAATTCACCCCTCCACTTT. Translating gives CASSFGEVSNNSPLHF. Variable domain in full (rest from reference TRBV5-6 and TRBJ1-6): DAGVTQSPTHLIKTRGQQVTLRCSPKSGHDTVSWYQQALGQGPQFIFQYYEEEERQRGNFPDRFSGHQFPNYSSELNVNALLLGDSALYLCASSFGEVSNNSPLHFGNGTRLTVT.

The chain combines TRBV6-6 with TRBJ2-7, with D perhaps TRBD2 (5 bases). V was pared by 2 bases and J by 2 bases, with 13 bases between. CDR3 size: 15 residues. The germline V gene encodes CDR1 MNHNY and CDR2 SVGAGI (reference sequence). Here the CDR3 reads CASSYDGPEAYEQYF. CDR3 sequence (DNA): TGTGCCAGCAGTTACGACGGTCCGGAGGCCTACGAGCAGTACTTC.

This chain links TRBV27 with TRBJ2-7, with TRBD2 as a possible D gene (5 bases). Germline CDR1 reads MNHEY; CDR2 reads SMNVEV (reference sequence). There are 15 residues in the CDR3. The V and J ends lost 6 bases and 5 bases respectively, with 20 bases between them. In nucleotides, the CDR3 is TGTGCCAGCAGCTCCTACCCCCCGGGGTTCAACGAGCAGTACTTC. This translates into CASSSYPPGFNEQYF.

This chain links TRBV9 with TRBJ2-3; D might be TRBD1 or TRBD2, each matching 6 bases. There are 14 residues in the CDR3. Germline loops: CDR1 SGDLS, CDR2 YYNGEE. Trimming shortened V by 3 bases and J by 5 bases, and 13 bases separated the two germline ends. The CDR3 region is CASSEEGGRDTQYF. The CDR3 DNA reads TGTGCCAGCAGCGAGGAAGGGGGGAGAGATACGCAGTATTTT.

This chain connects TRBV6-1 to TRBJ2-1; the match to TRBD2 covers 9 bases. CDR3 length: 19 residues. Trimming removed 3 bases from V and 4 bases from J; junction bases left unmatched: 16. The germline V gene encodes CDR1 MNHNS and CDR2 SASEGT. The CDR3 coding sequence is TGTGCCAGCAGTGATGGGGGACCGGGACTAGCTTCAGTTTACAATGAGCAGTTCTTC. It encodes CASSDGGPGLASVYNEQFF.

This clone appeared once. The J gene is TRBJ1-1, the V gene TRBV12-5; D is uncertain. The germline gives CDR1 LGHNT, CDR2 FRNRAP. The CDR3 sequence is 13 residues long. V was cut by 1 base and J by 4 bases, with 7 bases left in between. Here the CDR3 DNA reads TGTGCTAGTGGTTTGGGTGCAGCCACTGAAGCTTTCTTT. Protein: CASGLGAATEAFF.

About this clone: The same CDR3 arises from other DNA sequences in this sample as well. V and J are TRBV9 and TRBJ2-1, with D possibly being TRBD1 or TRBD2 (5 bases each). With 0 bases removed from V and 0 bases from J, the gap between germline ends came to 10 bases. Per germline, CDR1 SGDLS and CDR2 YYNGEE. This CDR3 is 16 amino acids long. The CDR3 sequence: CASSVEGDLSYNEQFF. The CDR3 region has the DNA TGTGCCAGCAGCGTAGAAGGGGACCTCTCCTACAATGAGCAGTTCTTC.

This sequence joins TRBV7-2 and TRBJ1-2; TRBD1 is a possible D gene (6 bases). The CDR3 runs 16 residues. Trimming took 8 bases from V and 4 from J, leaving 23 bases between them. The germline V gene has CDR1 SGHTA and CDR2 FQGNSA. This CDR3 is CASSTSVPGAGYGYTF. As DNA, the CDR3 is TGTGCCAGCTCTACGAGCGTTCCGGGGGCTGGCTATGGCTACACCTTC.

The rearrangement joins TRBV30 to TRBJ1-1; D unclear. Trimming stripped 0 bases from V and 5 bases from J, with 16 bases between. In germline, CDR1 is GTSNPN, CDR2 SVGIG (reference sequence). CDR3 length: 15 residues. DNA of the CDR3: TGTGCCTGGAGTGTACGGGAGATGCGGAGGACTGAAGCTTTCTTT. Translating gives CAWSVREMRRTEAFF.

J is TRBJ2-7 and V is TRBV6-1; TRBD2 matches at 15 bases. This CDR3 is built from 19 residues. Per germline, CDR1 MNHNS and CDR2 SASEGT. Trimming cost V 4 bases and J 4 bases; bases outside gene matches: 14. CDR3 DNA sequence: TGTGCCAGCAGTGTTCCCGGAGACGGGACTAGCGGGAGGTCGTACGAGCAGTACTTC. Translating it yields CASSVPGDGTSGRSYEQYF.

The CDR3 here is CASSMSSGTDTQYF. The CDR3, as DNA: TGTGCCAGTAGTATGAGTAGTGGCACAGATACGCAGTATTTT. This chain joins TRBV19 and TRBJ2-3; D is undetermined. This CDR3 spans 14 amino acids. V was pared by 3 bases and J by 1 base, with 8 bases between. Germline V gene lookup returns CDR1 LNHDA and CDR2 SQIVND (reference sequence).

The CDR3 DNA reads TGTGCCAGCAGCGTAGGAGAAAGCACAAGGGAGCCCCAGCATTTT. Encoded protein: CASSVGESTREPQHF. J is TRBJ1-5 and V is TRBV9; D gene unclear. Trimming pared 0 bases from V and 8 bases from J, leaving 15 bases between. Germline V lookup: CDR1 SGDLS, CDR2 YYNGEE. The CDR3 has 15 residues.

The chain joins TRBV14 to TRBJ2-5, with D tentatively TRBD1 (6 bases). Deletions cut 4 bases from V and 5 bases from J, with 17 bases between. The germline CDR1 and CDR2 sequences are SGHDN and FVKESK. This CDR3 comprises 15 residues. CDR3 in amino acids: CASSPLDSPVETQYF. For the CDR3, the DNA is TGTGCCAGCAGCCCCCTGGACAGTCCCGTTGAGACCCAGTACTTC.

J is TRBJ1-4 and V is TRBV25-1; the D gene is possibly TRBD1 (5 bases). CDR1 is MGHDK and CDR2 is SYGVNS in the germline V gene. The CDR3 length is 13 residues. V was trimmed by 9 bases and J by 6 bases, leaving 14 bases between them. CDR3 coding DNA: TGTGCCAGTAGCGAGACAGAAGATGAAAAACTGTTTTTT. Amino acid sequence: CASSETEDEKLFF.